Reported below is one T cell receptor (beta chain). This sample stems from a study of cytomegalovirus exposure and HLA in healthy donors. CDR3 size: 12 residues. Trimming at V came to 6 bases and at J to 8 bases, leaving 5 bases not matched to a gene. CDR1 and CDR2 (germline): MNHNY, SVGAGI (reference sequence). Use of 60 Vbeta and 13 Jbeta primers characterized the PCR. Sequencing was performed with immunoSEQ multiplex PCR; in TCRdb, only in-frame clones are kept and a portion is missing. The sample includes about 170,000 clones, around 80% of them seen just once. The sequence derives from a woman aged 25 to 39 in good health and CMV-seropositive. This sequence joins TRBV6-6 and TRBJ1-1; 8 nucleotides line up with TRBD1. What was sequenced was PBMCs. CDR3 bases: TGTGCCAGCAGGAACGACAGGGGCGAAGCTTTCTTT. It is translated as CASRNDRGEAFF.